This T cell receptor beta chain comes out of a study of T-cell reconstitution after alpha-beta-depleted transplantation in children. The authors prepared the TCRbeta library with unique molecular identifiers. Each CDR3 protein gets one entry after TCRdb re-called the PCR reads with MiXCR. The sample contains roughly 400,000 distinct CDR3 sequences, just over 20% of which appear only once. The CDR3 length is 16 residues. Germline V lookup: CDR1 DFQATT, CDR2 SNEGSKA (reference sequence). Trimming took 3 bases from V and 4 from J, leaving 19 bases between them. This specimen was PBMCs from the stem cell graft donor, taken from the stem cell graft. The chain combines TRBV20-1 with TRBJ2-1; unclear D gene. The origin of this receptor is a human donor who donated a stem cell graft to a child with acute myeloid leukemia. The CDR3 DNA reads as TGCAGTGCTAGGCCGATAGGGTACGGGTCGTACAATGAGCAGTTCTTC. Protein: CSARPIGYGSYNEQFF.